This T cell receptor beta chain was sequenced in a study of shared clonotypes between healthy human individuals. CD45RA-negative memory and CD45RA+ naive subsets were split from the CD4+ cells. There are 14 residues in the CDR3. J was trimmed by 2 bases and V by 5 bases; bases with no gene match: 5. The germline V gene has CDR1 MNHNS and CDR2 SASEGT. Worth noting for this clone: The antigen remains unidentified.

Genomic DNA belonging to each subset was distributed in equal measure over several immunoSEQ plates. Assay used: immunoSEQ multiplex PCR; TCRdb lists only in-frame clones, some missing. Here the sample spans about 2 million clones, roughly 95% being singletons. Regarding the study as a whole: It was the non-shared clonotypes that had lower generation probabilities than clonotypes shared by all four donors.

Specimen: naive CD4+ T cells sorted from blood. The subset is: CD45RA+ positively selected. This chain links TRBV6-1 with TRBJ2-7; TRBD1 matches 8 bases. This clonotype was obtained from a man aged 18 to 35 in good health. The CDR3 sequence: CASSQTTGAYEQYF. For the CDR3, the DNA is TGTGCCAGCAGTCAGACGACAGGGGCCTACGAGCAGTACTTC.